A selection of T cell receptor beta chains follows, all from one sample in a study of regulatory T cells in long-lasting Graves disease. TCRdb reprocessed the multiplex PCR reads with MiXCR, giving one entry per CDR3 protein. The sample records a few hundred thousand distinct CDR3 sequences, roughly a fifth being singletons. Sequencing was performed on peripheral blood mononuclear cells (PBMCs), taken when the disease was refractory, from a patient treated with antithyroid drugs. These receptors were taken from a female donor with Graves disease. Both conserved end residues are part of each CDR3. A D gene is named only where the DNA matches it firmly. Where a row states a size, it is once, few, many or the class of an expanded clone; other rows omit it.

cdr3_aa cdr3_nt clone_size j_call v_call d_call
CATSDLKSGGELFF TGTGCCACCAGTGATTTGAAATCCGGAGGGGAGCTGTTTTTT few TRBJ2-2 TRBV24-1 .
CSASSGIGGYTF TGCAGTGCTAGTTCTGGGATTGGTGGCTACACCTTC many TRBJ1-2 TRBV20-1 .
CASSEAWGPYTEAFF TGTGCCAGCAGTGAAGCGTGGGGGCCTTACACTGAAGCTTTCTTT . TRBJ1-1 TRBV2 .
CASSFGSGYEQYF TGTGCCAGCAGCTTCGGTAGCGGCTACGAGCAGTACTTC many TRBJ2-7 TRBV11-2 .
CASSPLGAGELFF TGTGCCAGCAGCCCTTTGGGGGCCGGGGAGCTGTTTTTT many TRBJ2-2 TRBV28 .
CASSGTSYGRRTGELFF TGTGCCAGCAGTGGGACTAGCTACGGGAGGCGCACCGGGGAGCTGTTTTTT many TRBJ2-2 TRBV2 TRBD2
CSVGEGPNYGYTF TGCAGCGTTGGAGAGGGCCCTAACTATGGCTACACCTTC many TRBJ1-2 TRBV29-1 .
CASSHGPDTGELFF TGTGCCAGCAGCCACGGCCCCGACACCGGGGAGCTGTTTTTT many TRBJ2-2 TRBV11-2 .
CASSQVVTGGAGTEAFF TGCGCCAGCAGCCAAGTTGTGACAGGGGGCGCCGGCACTGAAGCTTTCTTT few TRBJ1-1 TRBV4-1 TRBD1
CASSTRTSGIKSYEQYF TGTGCCAGCAGTACCAGGACTAGCGGGATCAAATCCTACGAGCAGTACTTC many TRBJ2-7 TRBV27 TRBD2
CASSGTGYSNQPQHF TGTGCCAGCAGCGGTACAGGCTATAGCAATCAGCCCCAGCATTTT . TRBJ1-5 TRBV7-2 .
CASSPVGRDQETQYF TGTGCCAGCTCACCGGTTGGCAGGGATCAAGAGACCCAGTACTTC many TRBJ2-5 TRBV18 .
CSALLSGRIGYEQYF TGCAGTGCTCTTCTTAGCGGGAGAATCGGGTACGAGCAGTACTTC few TRBJ2-7 TRBV20-1 TRBD2
CASSQGHASGGLEQYF TGTGCCAGCAGTCAGGGTCACGCTAGCGGAGGCCTGGAGCAGTACTTC many TRBJ2-7 TRBV2 TRBD2
CASSAPDTPRRYEQYF TGTGCCAGCAGCGCTCCGGACACGCCTAGGCGATACGAGCAGTACTTC once TRBJ2-7 TRBV7-3 .
CSASVRLAEGTQYF TGCAGTGCTAGCGTTAGACTAGCGGAGGGGACCCAGTACTTC many TRBJ2-5 TRBV20-1 TRBD2
CASSQTGGLTYEQYF TGCGCCAGCAGCCAAACAGGGGGATTAACCTACGAGCAGTACTTC few TRBJ2-7 TRBV4-1 TRBD1
CSARDGQNTEAFF TGCAGTGCTCGGGACGGTCAGAACACTGAAGCTTTCTTT . TRBJ1-1 TRBV20-1 .